This paragraph reports one TCR beta chain. The sample holds a few counts of this clone. There is no known antigen for this receptor. Its ends do not fully match the called genes, so a read error is possible. These data belong to a study of CXCR4 blockade with PD-1 therapy in pancreatic cancer (dated by TCRdb to the late 2010s). Turning to the overall study: The study analyzed resected pancreatic ductal adenocarcinoma using both multiplex immunohistochemistry and TCRbeta immunosequencing, alongside ex vivo slice culture that tested PD-1 and CXCR4 blockade. To look at intratumoral heterogeneity, the researchers TCR-sequenced two geographically distinct regions from each of 5 or 6 tumors.

Summary of the overall study and its limitations: Because only TCRbeta chains were sequenced, true antigen-specificity overlap among the convergent dominant clones remained unconfirmed, awaiting paired alpha-beta single-cell sequencing. Tumors had clonal expansion, with a mean productive clonality of around 0.15 compared with roughly 0.05 in healthy blood, yet clonality showed no correlation with survival. A strong correlation was found between the frequency of an amino acid clone and the number of distinct nucleotide rearrangements encoding that clone, which suggests convergent selection driven by common tumor antigens.

None of the patients whose archived tumor blocks were used had received neoadjuvant therapy prior to resection. In the preserved-tissue arm, the study used about 33 surgical resection samples taken from more than 20 pancreatic ductal adenocarcinoma patients who had not previously been treated. For the resection arm, DNA was extracted from ten 5-micron curls of FFPE tumor adjacent to the multiplex immunohistochemistry slide. TCRbeta CDR3 regions were immunosequenced from extracted DNA using the immunoSEQ Assay at Adaptive Biotechnologies. The source study handled its data this way. To measure the absolute abundance of each unique TCRbeta CDR3, the sequences were collapsed and filtered. Clonality was calculated as 1 minus Pielou's evenness, using only productive in-frame rearrangements. For regional overlap, the top 100 nucleotide rearrangements were followed across paired samples, and the Morisita index was used to compare paired samples against unrelated samples. Convergence of nucleotide rearrangements onto identical amino acid sequences was assessed with the immunoSEQ Rearrangement Details tool. Not all clones reach the TCRdb copy of this immuneACCESS table, which keeps in-frame sequences only. Checked studies attribute under half of the gap to unresolved V genes and leave the rest unexplained. The V and J calls and clone size are taken from that table; D and trimming were inferred from the DNA. The sample table contains some 5,000 clones; only one count was recorded for 55% of them. Together, the top ten hold around 6.7% of the sample.

The CDR3 contains 16 residues, cysteine and phenylalanine counted. Kept here is only the CDR3 DNA, which spans 48 bases and is read in frame from base 1. The rearrangement joined TRBV23-1 to TRBJ2-5; TRBD2 might be the D gene, on 6 matching bases. TRBV23-1 is an ORF, and what it does is uncertain. The TCR was taken from a human donor with pancreatic ductal adenocarcinoma. The sequencing sample was made of tumor tissue. In nucleotides, the sequence is TGCGCCAGCAGCCAATTTTACGGGAGTGGAACGGAGACCCAGTACTTC. Its protein is CASSQFYGSGTETQYF.